The rows below give T cell receptor beta chains drawn from one sample of a study of blood T cells in healthy people across ages. TCRdb itself ran the 5' RACE reads through MiXCR, one entry per CDR3 protein. The sample holds approximately 600,000 distinct CDR3 sequences, 58% seen once. The sample was blood. These receptors were collected from a man between 60 and 75 years old in good health. CDR3s include the opening cysteine and the closing phenylalanine or tryptophan. The order of the fields is J gene, clone size, D gene, V gene, CDR3 protein, CDR3 DNA. A D gene is named only where the DNA matches it firmly. Where a row states a size, it is once, few, many or the class of an expanded clone; other rows omit it.

J: TRBJ1-2
size: once
D: .
V: TRBV6-6
CDR3: CASSEVSYGYTF
DNA: TGTGCCAGCAGTGAGGTGTCCTATGGCTACACCTTC

J: TRBJ2-5
size: .
D: TRBD2
V: TRBV7-2
CDR3: CASSLHGTSGGGETQYF
DNA: TGTGCCAGCAGCCTTCATGGGACTAGCGGGGGCGGGGAGACCCAGTACTTC

J: TRBJ2-5
size: .
D: TRBD2
V: TRBV7-9
CDR3: CASSSIAGGQETQYF
DNA: TGTGCCAGCAGCTCAATAGCGGGGGGGCAAGAGACCCAGTACTTC

J: TRBJ2-5
size: once
D: .
V: TRBV7-9
CDR3: CASSLAPGEETQYF
DNA: TGTGCCAGCAGCTTAGCACCAGGGGAAGAGACCCAGTACTTC

J: TRBJ2-5
size: many
D: .
V: TRBV20-1
CDR3: CSARSRDDLRQETQYF
DNA: TGCAGTGCAAGGTCCCGGGACGATCTAAGGCAAGAGACCCAGTACTTC

J: TRBJ2-3
size: .
D: TRBD2
V: TRBV20-1
CDR3: CSARRYKGLAGESSTDTQYF
DNA: TGCAGTGCTAGAAGATATAAGGGACTAGCGGGGGAGTCCAGCACAGATACGCAGTATTTT

J: TRBJ2-5
size: few
D: TRBD1
V: TRBV5-1
CDR3: CASSPGQISSQETQYF
DNA: TGCGCCAGCAGCCCGGGACAGATCTCTTCCCAAGAGACCCAGTACTTC

J: TRBJ2-1
size: .
D: .
V: TRBV10-3
CDR3: CAIRSEEAGLYNEQFF
DNA: TGTGCCATCCGTTCGGAGGAGGCAGGACTTTACAATGAGCAGTTCTTC

J: TRBJ2-1
size: .
D: .
V: TRBV6-6
CDR3: CASRVAKNNNEQFF
DNA: TGTGCCAGCAGGGTAGCGAAAAACAACAATGAGCAGTTCTTC

J: TRBJ2-2
size: .
D: .
V: TRBV5-1
CDR3: CASSDGSSTGELFF
DNA: TGCGCCAGCAGCGACGGATCAAGTACCGGGGAGCTGTTTTTT

J: TRBJ1-1
size: .
D: TRBD1
V: TRBV10-3
CDR3: CAIRDRGFLVSEAFF
DNA: TGTGCCATCAGGGACAGGGGGTTTTTAGTCTCTGAAGCTTTCTTT

J: TRBJ1-2
size: .
D: .
V: TRBV6-2/TRBV6-3
CDR3: CASRRTLQRSYTF
DNA: TGTGCCAGCAGGCGGACCCTCCAGAGGAGCTACACCTTC

J: TRBJ2-6
size: .
D: .
V: TRBV6-1
CDR3: CASKVEGGGANVLTF
DNA: TGTGCCAGCAAGGTAGAGGGCGGTGGGGCCAACGTCCTGACTTTC

J: TRBJ1-1
size: few
D: .
V: TRBV3-1
CDR3: CASSQLDTEAFF
DNA: TGTGCCAGCAGCCAATTGGACACTGAAGCTTTCTTT

J: TRBJ2-7
size: .
D: .
V: TRBV7-9
CDR3: CASSLSPQGSLYEQYF
DNA: TGTGCCAGCAGCTTATCCCCCCAAGGTTCCCTATACGAGCAGTACTTC

J: TRBJ2-3
size: .
D: TRBD2
V: TRBV20-1
CDR3: CSAPVASGTSDSTDTQYF
DNA: TGCAGTGCTCCGGTAGCCTCCGGGACTAGCGATAGCACAGATACGCAGTATTTT

J: TRBJ2-5
size: once
D: .
V: TRBV10-3
CDR3: CATAPGGEHETQYF
DNA: TGTGCCACCGCCCCCGGAGGGGAACACGAGACCCAGTACTTC

J: TRBJ2-5
size: few
D: TRBD2
V: TRBV2
CDR3: CASRGTSGGIQETQYF
DNA: TGTGCCAGCAGGGGGACTAGCGGGGGAATCCAAGAGACCCAGTACTTC

J: TRBJ2-1
size: .
D: TRBD2
V: TRBV28
CDR3: CASSFHTSGPYNEQFF
DNA: TGTGCCAGCAGTTTCCACACTAGCGGCCCCTACAATGAGCAGTTCTTC

J: TRBJ1-2
size: .
D: TRBD1
V: TRBV29-1
CDR3: CSVEAAQGAALDTF
DNA: TGCAGCGTTGAAGCCGCACAGGGGGCAGCTCTCGACACCTTC

J: TRBJ1-6
size: .
D: .
V: TRBV5-1
CDR3: CASSLAGYDNSPLHF
DNA: TGCGCCAGCAGCTTGGCAGGGTATGATAATTCACCCCTCCACTTT

J: TRBJ2-6
size: .
D: .
V: TRBV5-1
CDR3: CASVGSGANVLTF
DNA: TGCGCCAGCGTAGGGTCTGGGGCCAACGTCCTGACTTTC

J: TRBJ2-3
size: .
D: TRBD2
V: TRBV28
CDR3: CASTPGLAGVIDTQYF
DNA: TGTGCCAGCACCCCAGGACTAGCGGGGGTGATAGATACGCAGTATTTT

J: TRBJ2-1
size: once
D: .
V: TRBV4-1
CDR3: CASSQRSGGNKQFF
DNA: TGCGCCAGCAGCCAGAGAAGTGGGGGGAATAAGCAGTTCTTC

J: TRBJ1-4
size: .
D: TRBD1
V: TRBV7-9
CDR3: CASSLRTGDEKLFF
DNA: TGTGCCAGCAGCTTAAGGACAGGGGACGAAAAACTGTTTTTT

J: TRBJ2-5
size: many
D: .
V: TRBV24-1
CDR3: CATSQGGNEETQYF
DNA: TGTGCCACCAGTCAGGGGGGCAATGAAGAGACCCAGTACTTC

J: TRBJ1-6
size: .
D: .
V: TRBV6-5
CDR3: CASSYSHQNNSPLHF
DNA: TGTGCCAGCAGTTATTCCCACCAAAACAATTCACCCCTCCACTTT

J: TRBJ2-7
size: .
D: TRBD1
V: TRBV7-8
CDR3: CASRPRTGKHEQYF
DNA: TGTGCCAGCAGACCAAGGACAGGGAAGCACGAGCAGTACTTC

J: TRBJ2-5
size: .
D: TRBD2
V: TRBV2
CDR3: CASSFFSGGGETQYF
DNA: TGTGCCAGCAGCTTTTTTAGCGGGGGAGGTGAGACCCAGTACTTC

J: TRBJ1-1
size: .
D: TRBD1
V: TRBV12-3/TRBV12-4
CDR3: CASSPQGALGAFF
DNA: TGTGCCAGCAGCCCACAGGGGGCGTTGGGAGCTTTCTTT

J: TRBJ2-7
size: once
D: .
V: TRBV20-1
CDR3: CSAAGRNYVEQYF
DNA: TGCAGTGCTGCAGGACGGAACTACGTAGAGCAGTACTTC

J: TRBJ2-2
size: .
D: .
V: TRBV6-5
CDR3: CASSSRDTYTGELFF
DNA: TGTGCCAGCAGCAGCCGGGACACCTACACCGGGGAGCTGTTTTTT

J: TRBJ2-7
size: .
D: .
V: TRBV7-2
CDR3: CASSFQGTYLYEQYF
DNA: TGTGCCAGCAGCTTCCAGGGGACTTACCTCTACGAGCAGTACTTC

J: TRBJ2-7
size: .
D: .
V: TRBV29-1
CDR3: CSVTTPPSSYEQYF
DNA: TGCAGCGTTACGACCCCTCCCAGCTCCTACGAGCAGTACTTC

J: TRBJ2-1
size: .
D: TRBD2
V: TRBV6-6
CDR3: CASSYARLAGGHNEQFF
DNA: TGTGCCAGCAGTTACGCCCGACTAGCGGGGGGTCATAATGAGCAGTTCTTC

J: TRBJ1-5
size: .
D: TRBD1
V: TRBV20-1
CDR3: CSARPGQGDQPQHF
DNA: TGCAGTGCTAGACCGGGACAGGGGGATCAGCCCCAGCATTTT

J: TRBJ1-2
size: .
D: TRBD1
V: TRBV5-1
CDR3: CASSWGTGSGYTF
DNA: TGCGCCAGCAGCTGGGGGACAGGAAGTGGCTACACCTTC

J: TRBJ2-3
size: few
D: TRBD1
V: TRBV27
CDR3: CASSLVGRAPGGTQYF
DNA: TGTGCCAGCAGTTTGGTGGGACGAGCCCCAGGGGGTACGCAGTATTTT